The 32 T cell receptor beta chains below come from one sample, sequenced in a study of graft-versus-host responses after intestinal transplantation. Produced via immunoSEQ multiplex PCR; TCRdb's table is partial and in-frame only. The sample has approximately 89,000 clones, 80% to 95% seen once. Sequenced here: PBMCs, sampled around 68 weeks after intestinal transplant. Receptor source: a human patient who received an intestinal transplant, so some T cells may come from the graft donor.

V is TRBV29-1 and J is TRBJ1-1, with D possibly being TRBD1 (6 bases). The CDR3 sequence is 14 residues long. Germline values: CDR1 SQVTM, CDR2 ANQGSEA. The DNA of the CDR3 is TGCAGTGGGGGCTTCGAGGTTGGTCCCGGGGAAGCTTTCTTT. It specifies CSGGFEVGPGEAFF.

This sequence joins TRBV9 and TRBJ2-3; a weak D match, TRBD2 (5 bases). This CDR3 has 14 residues. CDR1 and CDR2 (germline): SGDLS, YYNGEE. Trimming took 1 base from V and 2 from J, leaving 8 bases between them. CDR3 bases: TGTGCCAGCAGCGTACTGGAGGCCACAGATACGCAGTATTTT. Protein product: CASSVLEATDTQYF. Supplemented by reference TRBV9 and TRBJ2-3, the full variable domain reads DSGVTQTPKHLITATGQRVTLRCSPRSGDLSVYWYQQSLDQGLQFLIQYYNGEERAKGNILERFSAQQFPDLHSELNLSSLELGDSALYFCASSVLEATDTQYFGPGTRLTVL.

The chain recombines TRBV5-4 with TRBJ2-7; 8 nucleotides match TRBD2. This CDR3 is built from 14 residues. CDR1 is SGHNT, CDR2 YYREEE, per germline (reference sequence). With V trimmed by 3 bases and J by 3 bases, 5 bases remained unmatched. The CDR3 here is CASSSREGGYEQYF. CDR3 sequence (DNA): TGTGCCAGCAGCTCCCGGGAGGGGGGCTACGAGCAGTACTTC.

The gene calls are TRBV7-9 and TRBJ2-5, with TRBD2 as a possible D gene (5 bases). V lost 4 bases and J 5 bases, leaving 11 bases between the germline ends. This CDR3 has 13 residues. CDR1 SEHNR and CDR2 FQNEAQ come from the germline V gene (reference sequence). The CDR3 sequence is CASSSRSGETQYF. As DNA, the CDR3 is TGTGCCAGCAGCTCCCGATCGGGGGAGACCCAGTACTTC.

The CDR3 DNA is TGTGCCAGCAGCTTGGCGGGGGACAGGGGCTCCGGGGAGCTGTTTTTT. Protein product: CASSLAGDRGSGELFF. J is TRBJ2-2 and V is TRBV5-4; TRBD1 matches 10 bases. The germline V gene encodes CDR1 SGHNT and CDR2 YYREEE (reference sequence). V dropped 0 bases and J dropped 6; count of bases not matched to a gene: 5. The CDR3 consists of 16 residues.

This chain joins TRBV18 and TRBJ1-1; maybe TRBD1 (6 bases). CDR1 and CDR2 from the germline V gene are KGHSH and LQKENI. CDR3 length: 12 residues. The V and J ends lost 8 bases and 4 bases respectively, with 11 bases between them. The CDR3 DNA follows: TGTGCCAGCGAAACAGGGACCACTGAAGCTTTCTTT. Protein sequence: CASETGTTEAFF.

The rearrangement joins TRBV18 to TRBJ2-7, with D unclear. The V gene lost 6 bases and the J gene lost 5 bases, with 14 bases spanning the gap. CDR1 is KGHSH and CDR2 is LQKENI in the germline V gene. This CDR3 region has 13 residues. CDR3 sequence reads: CASSYSPPNEQYF. As DNA, the CDR3 is TGTGCCAGCTCCTATTCTCCCCCCAACGAGCAGTACTTC. Supplemented by reference TRBV18 and TRBJ2-7, the full variable domain reads NAGVMQNPRHLVRRRGQEARLRCSPMKGHSHVYWYRQLPEEGLKFMVYLQKENIIDESGMPKERFSAEFPKEGPSILRIQQVVRGDSAAYFCASSYSPPNEQYFGPGTRLTVT.

The gene calls are TRBV15 and TRBJ2-5; TRBD1 might be the D (6 bases). Trimming left V 1 base short and J 2 bases short, with 11 bases between. The CDR3 has 15 amino acids. Looked up from germline, CDR1 is LNHNV and CDR2 is YYDKDF (reference sequence). CDR3 in amino acids: CATSRGQGPQETQYF. The DNA of the CDR3 is TGTGCCACCAGCAGAGGTCAGGGGCCGCAAGAGACCCAGTACTTC.

The chain carries TRBV2 and TRBJ2-3, with D perhaps TRBD1 or TRBD2 (5 bases each). The CDR3 is made up of 14 amino acids. V lost 6 bases, J lost 0 bases, and 10 bases lay in between. Germline CDR1 is SNHLY and CDR2 is FYNNEI. The CDR3 nucleotides read TGTGCCAGCAGGGGACGGGGTAGCACAGATACGCAGTATTTT. It specifies CASRGRGSTDTQYF.

This clone has just one count. J is TRBJ2-3 and V is TRBV7-9, with D tentatively TRBD1 or TRBD2 (5 bases each). This CDR3 contains 15 residues. The V and J ends lost 5 bases and 1 base respectively, with 13 bases between them. Germline V gives CDR1 SEHNR, CDR2 FQNEAQ (reference sequence). CDR3 nucleotides: TGTGCCAGCAGCCCGCTCGGGGACGGCACAGATACGCAGTATTTT. Translated, it gives CASSPLGDGTDTQYF.

This rearrangement joins TRBV4-2 to TRBJ1-3, with D hard to call. The germline V gene encodes CDR1 LGHNA and CDR2 YNFKEQ. The CDR3 consists of 14 residues. The V gene lost 1 base and the J gene lost 3 bases, with 7 bases spanning the gap. CDR3 loop: CASSQGENGNTIYF. In nucleotides, the CDR3 is TGTGCCAGCAGCCAAGGGGAGAATGGAAACACCATATATTTT.

The chain employs TRBV5-1 and TRBJ1-2; D remains unclear. In germline, CDR1 is SGHRS, CDR2 YFSETQ. Trimming cost V 1 base and J 6 bases, with 13 bases left between them. The CDR3 sequence is 14 residues long. The CDR3, as DNA: TGCGCCAGCAGCTTGCGCCCTCTAGAGGATGGCTACACCTTC. This sequence encodes CASSLRPLEDGYTF.

This clone was observed a few times. This chain connects TRBV18 to TRBJ1-3; D remains ambiguous. The CDR3 spans 13 residues. Trimming took 5 bases from V and 4 from J, leaving 9 bases between them. The V gene's germline CDR1 is KGHSH and CDR2 LQKENI. The CDR3, as DNA: TGTGCCAGCTCAAGAGGGCCGGGAAACACCATATATTTT. This encodes CASSRGPGNTIYF.

The V gene is TRBV5-4, the J gene TRBJ1-2; tentative D call: TRBD1 (6 bases). V was clipped by 4 bases and J by 0 bases, with 22 bases between them. The CDR3 has 18 amino acids. Germline CDR1 SGHNT, CDR2 YYREEE (reference sequence). For the CDR3, the DNA is TGTGCCAGCAGCCCTTCCGGGGGGCCCCCCTCTTCTAACTATGGCTACACCTTC. As protein: CASSPSGGPPSSNYGYTF.

This sequence joins TRBV6-1 and TRBJ1-5; D ambiguous. The CDR3 consists of 14 residues. V dropped 2 bases and J dropped 9 bases, with 14 bases sitting between them. Germline-derived CDR1 and CDR2 are MNHNS and SASEGT. In DNA form, the CDR3 reads TGTGCCAGCAGTGAATGGGCCGGTAAGAGGCCCCAGCATTTT. It translates to CASSEWAGKRPQHF.

This clone was seen a single time. The sample has other DNA sequences that encode this CDR3 too. The V and J genes are TRBV29-1 and TRBJ1-1; D gene uncertain. The CDR3 spans 10 residues. CDR1 is SQVTM, CDR2 ANQGSEA, per germline. V shed 7 bases and J shed 0 bases, with 3 bases lying between them. The CDR3 DNA follows: TGCAGCGCCCTGAACACTGAAGCTTTCTTT. It translates to CSALNTEAFF.

The chain links TRBV6-1 to TRBJ2-7; 11 positions agree with TRBD1. CDR3 length: 14 amino acids. Germline V gene sequence: CDR1 MNHNS, CDR2 SASEGT. Trimming cost V 6 bases and J 3 bases; bases outside gene matches: 4. CDR3 DNA: TGTGCCAGCAGGCCCGGGACAGGGGGCTACGAGCAGTACTTC. Residues: CASRPGTGGYEQYF.

This chain joins TRBV5-4 and TRBJ1-1; 7 bases fit TRBD1. Germline-derived CDR1 and CDR2 are SGHNT and YYREEE (reference sequence). The CDR3 spans 14 residues. Trimming cost V 4 bases and J 1 base; bases outside gene matches: 4. The CDR3 bases are TGTGCCAGCAGCACACAGGGGACGAACACTGAAGCTTTCTTT. Encoded protein: CASSTQGTNTEAFF.

The chain carries TRBV29-1 and TRBJ2-7; possibly TRBD1 for D (5 bases). Germline CDR1 is SQVTM and CDR2 is ANQGSEA. The CDR3 is 12 amino acids. V dropped 3 bases and J dropped 1 base, with 7 bases sitting between them. The CDR3 nucleotides read TGCAGCGTTGAGGCAGGGTCCTACGAGCAGTACTTC. Translating it yields CSVEAGSYEQYF.

V gene TRBV7-2 combines with J gene TRBJ1-2, with no clear D. The ends were cut back, 4 bases at V and 4 bases at J, with 13 bases in the middle. CDR1 and CDR2 (germline): SGHTA, FQGNSA. This CDR3 has 14 residues. The CDR3 spells CASSSRTGLYGYTF. The CDR3 coding sequence is TGTGCCAGCAGCTCACGGACGGGCCTCTATGGCTACACCTTC.

The chain is built from TRBV28 and TRBJ1-2; the D is unclear. The V end was cut by 3 bases, the J end by 4 bases, with 9 bases between. This CDR3 comprises 13 residues. The germline V gene has CDR1 MDHEN and CDR2 SYDVKM. CDR3 sequence reads: CASSFRETYGYTF. The CDR3 nucleotides are TGTGCCAGCAGTTTCCGGGAAACCTATGGCTACACCTTC.

J is TRBJ2-1 and V is TRBV19, with TRBD2 as a possible D gene (6 bases). CDR3 length: 17 residues. V was pared by 4 bases and J by 0 bases, with 16 bases between. From germline, CDR1 is LNHDA and CDR2 SQIVND (reference sequence). The CDR3 reads CASSKRLTSSSYNEQFF. As DNA, the CDR3 is TGTGCCAGTAGTAAAAGGCTCACTAGCAGCTCCTACAATGAGCAGTTCTTC.

V and J are TRBV2 and TRBJ2-5; a possible D gene is TRBD1 (7 bases). TRBJ2-7 matches the DNA end more closely, so the J call is doubtful. Germline V gene lookup returns CDR1 SNHLY and CDR2 FYNNEI. CDR3 length: 13 residues. The CDR3 here is CASIGQGGYEQYF. The CDR3 nucleotides read TGTGCCAGCATAGGGCAGGGGGGCTACGAGCAGTACTTC.

The count of this clone is one. The J gene is TRBJ1-1, the V gene TRBV18; TRBD1 aligns across 8 bases. Germline CDR1 is KGHSH and CDR2 is LQKENI. V trimming: 5 bases; J trimming: 1 base; junction bases outside the gene matches: 9. The CDR3 is made up of 16 amino acids. CDR3 loop: CASSSQGARGNTEAFF. The CDR3 DNA reads as TGTGCCAGCTCATCCCAGGGGGCGCGTGGGAACACTGAAGCTTTCTTT.

The chain combines TRBV11-3 with TRBJ2-5; 8 nucleotides agree with TRBD1. CDR3 length: 14 amino acids. Germline V gene sequence: CDR1 SGHNT, CDR2 YENEEA. The junction had 8 bases not matched to a gene; V was cut back by 6 bases and J by 5 bases. CDR3 in amino acids: CASSPGQGWETQYF. CDR3 nucleotides: TGTGCCAGCAGTCCAGGACAGGGATGGGAGACCCAGTACTTC.

This rearrangement joins TRBV7-9 to TRBJ2-6, with D possibly being TRBD1 or TRBD2 (5 bases each). The germline V gene has CDR1 SEHNR and CDR2 FQNEAQ (reference sequence). The CDR3 consists of 18 residues. With 5 bases removed from V and 4 bases from J, the gap between germline ends came to 21 bases. The CDR3 sequence: CASSATRGKGTGANVLTF. CDR3 in DNA: TGTGCCAGCAGCGCCACCCGAGGAAAGGGGACCGGGGCCAACGTCCTGACTTTC.

The V and J genes are TRBV12-5 and TRBJ1-2; D remains ambiguous. This CDR3 has 13 amino acids. Germline V lookup: CDR1 LGHNT, CDR2 FRNRAP. V was pared by 0 bases and J by 6 bases, with 8 bases between. CDR3 residues: CASGLVYQHGYTF. CDR3 sequence (DNA): TGTGCTAGTGGTTTGGTGTATCAGCATGGCTACACCTTC.

This clone is a singleton in its sample. The rearrangement uses TRBV5-3 and TRBJ2-5; tentatively, D is TRBD1 (6 bases). TRBV5-3 is labeled an ORF, and its function is uncertain. Trimming removed 3 bases from V and 1 base from J, with 16 bases in between. This CDR3 contains 16 residues. For the CDR3, the DNA is TGTGCCAGAAGCTGTCCGTCCGGACAGATCCAAGAGACCCAGTACTTC. Translating gives CARSCPSGQIQETQYF.

The V gene is TRBV19, the J gene TRBJ1-5; a possible D gene is TRBD1 (5 bases). The CDR3 spans 15 residues. Germline V lookup: CDR1 LNHDA, CDR2 SQIVND (reference sequence). V was trimmed by 7 bases and J by 0 bases, leaving 13 bases between them. CDR3 sequence reads: CASIADSRSNQPQHF. The DNA of the CDR3 is TGTGCCAGTATCGCCGACAGCCGTAGCAATCAGCCCCAGCATTTT.

This clone occurred once. V is TRBV18 and J is TRBJ1-5, with D perhaps TRBD1 (5 bases). V lost 4 bases, J lost 8 bases, and 15 bases lay in between. The CDR3 has 14 residues. CDR1 and CDR2 (germline): KGHSH, LQKENI. The CDR3 sequence: CASSRGSDLEPQHF. The DNA of the CDR3 is TGTGCCAGCTCACGGGGGTCGGACCTTGAGCCCCAGCATTTT.

This clone was seen once. This chain connects TRBV11-1 to TRBJ2-7; possible D gene TRBD2, 6 bases. This CDR3 comprises 15 residues. Looked up from germline, CDR1 is SGHAT and CDR2 is FQDESV (reference sequence). Trimming took 5 bases from V and 4 from J, leaving 18 bases between them. The CDR3 bases are TGTGCCAGCAGCCCCTCGGGACTCCTCGGGTACGAGCAGTACTTC. Translating it yields CASSPSGLLGYEQYF.

In its sample, this clone was seen a few times. One end of the junction is discordant with germline, which a read error may explain. The chain couples TRBV7-7 to TRBJ1-4, with D maybe TRBD1 (5 bases). The CDR3 runs 14 residues. From germline, CDR1 is SSHAT and CDR2 FNYEAQ (reference sequence). CDR3 nucleotides: TGTGCTAGCAGCGCGGGACCCCTGGGGGAAAAACTGTTTTTT. Its translation is CASSAGPLGEKLFF.